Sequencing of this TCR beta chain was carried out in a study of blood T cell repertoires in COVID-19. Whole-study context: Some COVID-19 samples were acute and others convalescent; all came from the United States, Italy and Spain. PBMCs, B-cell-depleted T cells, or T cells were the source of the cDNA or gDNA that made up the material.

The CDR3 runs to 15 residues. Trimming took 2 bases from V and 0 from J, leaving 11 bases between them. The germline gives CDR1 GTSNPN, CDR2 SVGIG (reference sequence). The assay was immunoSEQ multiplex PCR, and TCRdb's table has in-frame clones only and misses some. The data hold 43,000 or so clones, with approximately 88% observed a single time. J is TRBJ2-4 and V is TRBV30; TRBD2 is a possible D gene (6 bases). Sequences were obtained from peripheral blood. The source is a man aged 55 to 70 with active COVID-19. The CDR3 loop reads CAWSRTGVAKNIQYF. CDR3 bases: TGTGCCTGGAGTCGGACGGGGGTAGCCAAAAACATTCAGTACTTC.